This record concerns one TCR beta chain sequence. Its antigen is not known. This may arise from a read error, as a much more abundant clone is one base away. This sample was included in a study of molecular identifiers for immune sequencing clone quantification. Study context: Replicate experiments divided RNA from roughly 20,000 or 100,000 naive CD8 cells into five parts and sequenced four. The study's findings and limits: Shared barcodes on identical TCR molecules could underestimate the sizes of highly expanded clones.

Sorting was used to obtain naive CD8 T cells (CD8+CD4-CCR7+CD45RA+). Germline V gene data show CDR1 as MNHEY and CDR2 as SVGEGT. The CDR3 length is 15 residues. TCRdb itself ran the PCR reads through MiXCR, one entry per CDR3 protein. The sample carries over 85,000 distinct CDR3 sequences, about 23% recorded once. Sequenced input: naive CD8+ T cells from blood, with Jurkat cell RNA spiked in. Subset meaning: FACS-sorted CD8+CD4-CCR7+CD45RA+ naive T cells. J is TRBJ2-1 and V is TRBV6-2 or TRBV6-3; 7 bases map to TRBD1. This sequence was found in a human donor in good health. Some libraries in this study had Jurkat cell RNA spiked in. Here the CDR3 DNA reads TGTGCCACAGGGGGTGGACAGAAGATAAACAATGAGCAGGTCTTC. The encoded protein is CATGGGQKINNEQVF.